What follows are 8 T cell receptor beta chains derived from one specimen sequenced in a study of regulatory T cells in long-lasting Graves disease. Construction of the TCR beta libraries employed iRepertoire HTBI primers in conjunction with Arm-PCR of CDR3 regions. TCRdb called the multiplex PCR reads again in MiXCR, with one record for every CDR3 protein. The profile shows roughly 500,000 distinct CDR3 sequences, around 21% of them singletons. The time point was: persistent/refractory GD, antithyroid drugs over 5 years with positive TRAb. The authors made the TCR library using RNA they extracted from PBMCs. This specimen consisted of peripheral blood mononuclear cells (PBMCs), obtained when the disease was refractory, from a patient treated with antithyroid drugs. Every receptor here comes from a female donor with Graves disease.

This clonotype occurred many times. At one boundary the junction diverges from the germline segment, which might be a read error. The V gene is TRBV2, the J gene TRBJ1-5; D call uncertain. Germline lookup yields CDR1 SNHLY and CDR2 FYNNEI. The CDR3 spans 14 residues. CDR3 region: CASSPLPTSSGPDF. The CDR3 DNA reads TGTGCCAGCAGCCCGCTACCAACCTCCTCTGGTCCGGATTTT.

This clonotype was detected ten times or more. This chain connects TRBV12-3 or TRBV12-4 to TRBJ1-2; TRBD1 might be the D (6 bases). The CDR3 extends over 13 amino acids. Deletions cut 3 bases from V and 2 bases from J, with 7 bases between. The CDR3 sequence: CASSFQGNYGYTF. CDR3 DNA: TGTGCCAGCAGTTTTCAGGGGAACTATGGCTACACCTTC.

In this sample, this clonotype turned up many times. This chain links TRBV5-1 with TRBJ1-1; 7 bases agree with TRBD1. The germline V gene encodes CDR1 SGHRS and CDR2 YFSETQ. The CDR3 is 13 amino acids. V lost 5 bases to trimming and J lost 3 bases; unmatched junction nucleotides: 4. This CDR3 is CASRVGQDTEAFF. The CDR3 nucleotides read TGCGCCAGCAGAGTTGGACAGGACACTGAAGCTTTCTTT.

This clonotype was observed many times. The chain has TRBV28 and TRBJ2-7; 8 nucleotides line up with TRBD1. The CDR3 spans 16 residues. The V gene's germline CDR1 is MDHEN and CDR2 SYDVKM. The junction had 11 bases not matched to a gene; V was cut back by 5 bases and J by 2 bases. The CDR3 DNA reads as TGTGCCAGCAGTGCCCCTTGGACAGGGAGCCCCTACGAGCAGTACTTC. Amino acid sequence: CASSAPWTGSPYEQYF.

Only a few counts were recorded for this clonotype. This sequence joins TRBV6-5 and TRBJ1-4; D is ambiguous. The length of the CDR3 is 15 residues. From germline, CDR1 is MNHEY and CDR2 SVGAGI. Trimming took off 2 bases at V and 7 bases at J, with 14 bases between the two ends. The CDR3 loop reads CASSYGPTRGEKLFF. The DNA for the CDR3 is TGTGCCAGCAGTTACGGACCCACACGAGGTGAAAAACTGTTTTTT.

This clonotype occurred many times. This rearrangement joins TRBV2 to TRBJ1-6; TRBD1 agrees at 7 bases. V was clipped by 5 bases and J by 5 bases; unmatched bases: 6. CDR1 is SNHLY and CDR2 is FYNNEI in the germline V gene. The CDR3 is 15 residues long. CDR3 amino acids: CASSITGDDNSPLHF. The CDR3 region has the DNA TGTGCCAGCAGTATCACAGGGGACGATAATTCACCCCTCCACTTT.

This clonotype has a handful of counts. The V and J genes are TRBV6-1 and TRBJ1-5, with D perhaps matching TRBD1 (5 bases). CDR1 is MNHNS and CDR2 is SASEGT in the germline V gene. The length of the CDR3 is 14 residues. Between the trimmed V and J ends, which lost 3 bases and 9 bases, there was a span of 15 bases. Written as DNA, the CDR3 is TGTGCCAGCAGTGAGGGAGCAGGGCTTCGGCCCCAGCATTTT. Translation gives CASSEGAGLRPQHF.

This clonotype has more than one count but fewer than ten. The V call is TRBV14, the J call TRBJ2-2; D is perhaps TRBD2 (5 bases). The CDR3 contains 17 residues. CDR1 SGHDN and CDR2 FVKESK come from the germline V gene. Trimming cost V 3 bases and J 0 bases, with 14 bases left between them. The CDR3 bases are TGTGCCAGCAGCCACCTAGGACTGAGCGCGAACACCGGGGAGCTGTTTTTT. It is translated as CASSHLGLSANTGELFF.